A single sample is the source of the 4 T cell receptor beta chains below, sequenced in a study of prognosis after radiotherapy for stage I lung cancer. Multiplex PCR in two rounds served to amplify TCR beta CDR3 from genomic DNA. Specific primers for each TRBV and TRBJ gene were what first-round PCR used. TCRdb reprocessed the multiplex PCR reads via MiXCR and lists one record per CDR3 protein. Of about 59,000 distinct CDR3 sequences in the sample, around 27% were seen once. Sequences were derived from PBMCs, sampled before or after stereotactic body radiation therapy (not recorded which). These receptors all come from a donor over 45 with non-small cell lung cancer.

This clonotype has at least ten counts. The chain carries TRBV6-1 and TRBJ1-5; tentative D call: TRBD1 (6 bases). This CDR3 contains 13 residues. V lost 6 bases and J 5 bases, leaving 11 bases between the germline ends. CDR1 and CDR2 from the germline V gene are MNHNS and SASEGT. Written as DNA, the CDR3 is TGTGCCAGCAGCGGCAGGGGAGATCAGCCCCAGCATTTT. This gives the protein CASSGRGDQPQHF.

Ten or more counts support this clonotype. This chain connects TRBV9 to TRBJ2-2, with a weak D call TRBD1 (6 bases). Germline V lookup: CDR1 SGDLS, CDR2 YYNGEE. There are 15 residues in the CDR3. Trimming removed 4 bases at V and 5 bases at J, with 15 bases between. CDR3 residues: CASSRSTGGTGELFF. Here the CDR3 DNA reads TGTGCCAGCAGCAGATCGACAGGAGGAACCGGGGAGCTGTTTTTT.

On this clonotype: A junction end diverges from the germline sequence, so it may reflect a read error. This chain links TRBV6-1 with TRBJ1-4; D might be TRBD1 (5 bases). This CDR3 has 13 residues. Per germline, CDR1 MNHNS and CDR2 SASEGT. The chain's CDR3 is CASSERGKERLFF. For the CDR3, the DNA is TGTGCCAGCAGTGAACGGGGGAAAGAAAGACTGTTTTTT.

Note on this clonotype: A much larger clone is a single base away; this may be a read error. The chain uses TRBV6-1 and TRBJ2-4; possible D gene TRBD1, 5 bases. V lost 7 bases to trimming and J lost 4 bases, with 11 bases between them. Germline V gene sequence: CDR1 MNHNS, CDR2 SASEGT. The CDR3 has 13 amino acids. The CDR3 loop reads CASIVDTKNIQYF. CDR3 sequence (DNA): TGTGCCAGCATCGTGGACACTAAAAACATTCAGTACTTC.